The next 15 T cell receptor beta chains were all read from a single sample in a study of blood T cell repertoires in COVID-19 (dated by TCRdb to the early 2020s). The receptor library was made with the immunoSEQ multiplex PCR assay. TCRdb re-hosts the immuneACCESS table, in-frame sequences only. Its copies lack some clones; in the studies checked, an unresolved V gene accounts for under half of them, and the cause for the rest is not known. The sample profile shows 140,000 to 150,000 clones; 88% of them were found once. Jointly, the top ten make up roughly 2% of the sample. The source material was peripheral blood. Receptor source: a human donor in a cohort sampled during active COVID-19.

The chain joins TRBV19 to TRBJ1-6, with TRBD1 identical over 9 bases. Germline V gene sequence: CDR1 LNHDA, CDR2 SQIVND (reference sequence). The CDR3 runs to 15 residues. V was pared by 5 bases and J by 10 bases, with 9 bases of the junction left unmatched. The CDR3 here is CASSAVTGGRSPLHF. CDR3 bases: TGTGCCAGTAGTGCCGTGACAGGGGGACGGTCACCCCTCCACTTT.

Comments on this clone: At one boundary the junction diverges from the germline segment, which might be a read error. This chain connects TRBV7-9 to TRBJ2-5, with 8 bases identical to TRBD1. CDR3 length equals 15 residues. Germline V gene sequence: CDR1 SEHNR, CDR2 FQNEAQ (reference sequence). The CDR3 nucleotides are TGTGCCAGCAGCATAGCAAGGACAGGGCAAGAGACCCAGTACTTC. Translated: CASSIARTGQETQYF. Using reference TRBV7-9 and TRBJ2-5 for the parts outside the CDR3, the full variable domain is DTGVSQNPRHKITKRGQNVTFRCDPISEHNRLYWYRQTLGQGPEFLTYFQNEAQLEKSRLLSDRFSAERPKGSFSTLEIQRTEQGDSAMYLCASSIARTGQETQYFGPGTRLLVL.

This clone was detected only once. The chain couples TRBV7-8 to TRBJ2-3; a possible D gene is TRBD2 (5 bases). The CDR3 totals 14 residues. V dropped 4 bases and J dropped 3 bases, with 11 bases sitting between them. CDR1 SGHVS and CDR2 FQNEAQ come from the germline V gene. The CDR3 sequence: CASSSGLRTDTQYF. The CDR3 region has the DNA TGTGCCAGCAGCTCCGGACTCAGAACAGATACGCAGTATTTT.

The V gene is TRBV30, the J gene TRBJ2-2; D possibly corresponds to TRBD1 (6 bases). Trimming left V 5 bases short and J 4 bases short, with 14 bases between. Germline V gene sequence: CDR1 GTSNPN, CDR2 SVGIG (reference sequence). This CDR3 region has 14 residues. The CDR3 DNA reads TGTGCCTGGGCCAGGGGTTTGGGCACCGGGGAGCTGTTTTTT. This translates into CAWARGLGTGELFF. The full variable domain, with the rest looked up from reference TRBV30 and TRBJ2-2, is SQTIHQWPATLVQPVGSPLSLECTVEGTSNPNLYWYRQAAGRGLQLLFYSVGIGQISSEVPQNLSASRPQDRQFILSSKKLLLSDSGFYLCAWARGLGTGELFFGEGSRLTVL.

This clone was counted a single time. V gene TRBV6-4 combines with J gene TRBJ2-2, with a weak D call TRBD1 (5 bases). Trimming removed 6 bases from V and 6 bases from J, with 17 bases in between. Germline lookup yields CDR1 MRHNA and CDR2 SNTAGT. This CDR3 region has 15 residues. The CDR3 sequence is CASSEDKGVAGELFF. In DNA form, the CDR3 reads TGTGCCAGCAGCGAGGACAAGGGCGTTGCCGGGGAGCTGTTTTTT.

The rearrangement links TRBV4-1 to TRBJ2-7, with D unclear. The CDR3 extends over 13 amino acids. Germline lookup yields CDR1 MGHRA and CDR2 YSYEKL. The V gene lost 0 bases and the J gene lost 3 bases, with 6 bases spanning the gap. This chain's CDR3 is CASSQESNYEQYF. CDR3 sequence (DNA): TGCGCCAGCAGCCAAGAATCTAACTACGAGCAGTACTTC.

The chain is built from TRBV28 and TRBJ2-1; D is perhaps TRBD2 (6 bases). Deletions cut 3 bases from V and 6 bases from J, with 12 bases between. CDR3 length: 14 residues. CDR1 and CDR2 from the germline V gene are MDHEN and SYDVKM. This CDR3 is CASSLWLARNEQFF. CDR3 DNA: TGTGCCAGCAGTTTGTGGCTAGCGCGCAATGAGCAGTTCTTC.

The chain couples TRBV30 to TRBJ2-5; TRBD2 aligns across 11 bases. CDR1 and CDR2 (germline): GTSNPN, SVGIG (reference sequence). V shed 4 bases, J shed 5 bases, and the junction held 9 bases outside the gene matches. The CDR3 is 15 amino acids. The CDR3 DNA reads as TGTGCCTGGAACATAGCGGGAGGGCCGCGGGAGACCCAGTACTTC. Translation gives CAWNIAGGPRETQYF.

V and J are TRBV30 and TRBJ1-2; tentatively, D is TRBD1 (5 bases). Germline lookup yields CDR1 GTSNPN and CDR2 SVGIG (reference sequence). The CDR3 is 12 amino acids. V lost 4 bases and J 14 bases, leaving 20 bases between the germline ends. The CDR3 DNA sequence: TGTGCCTGGATGGGTGCAGGGAGGTTAAGTACCTTC. It is translated as CAWMGAGRLSTF.

The chain has TRBV6-1 and TRBJ2-1; TRBD1 matches at 7 bases. Germline-derived CDR1 and CDR2 are MNHNS and SASEGT. The CDR3 runs 16 residues. J lost 4 bases, V lost 2 bases, and 8 bases had no gene match. The CDR3 is CASSEFTGVGYNEQFF. The CDR3 coding sequence is TGTGCCAGCAGTGAATTTACAGGGGTAGGGTACAATGAGCAGTTCTTC.

This chain uses TRBV6-5 with TRBJ2-7; 9 bases are a match to TRBD2. The CDR3 contains 15 residues. With 5 bases clipped from V and 3 bases from J, the junction kept 8 bases outside the gene matches. Germline V CDR1 and CDR2: MNHEY, SVGAGI. CDR3 protein: CASSTAGGGYYEQYF. Here the CDR3 DNA reads TGTGCCAGCAGTACGGCGGGAGGGGGCTACTACGAGCAGTACTTC.

Notes on this clone: Within the sample, other DNA sequences also encode this same CDR3. The chain has TRBV7-8 and TRBJ1-5; 7 bases are shared with TRBD1. Germline values: CDR1 SGHVS, CDR2 FQNEAQ. The length of the CDR3 is 14 residues. With V trimmed by 4 bases and J by 4 bases, 4 bases remained unmatched. CDR3 in DNA: TGTGCCAGCAGCTACGACAGGGTAAATCAGCCCCAGCATTTT. Translating it yields CASSYDRVNQPQHF.

This chain links TRBV19 with TRBJ2-1; D gene uncertain. Between the trimmed V and J ends, which lost 10 bases and 5 bases, there was a span of 18 bases. The CDR3 is 14 amino acids. CDR1 LNHDA and CDR2 SQIVND come from the germline V gene (reference sequence). The CDR3 is CATTHGSVNNEQFF. CDR3 in DNA: TGTGCCACGACTCACGGTTCGGTTAACAATGAGCAGTTCTTC.

The chain employs TRBV27 and TRBJ1-6; possible D gene TRBD1, 5 bases. The CDR3 has 17 residues. Germline assignment: CDR1 MNHEY and CDR2 SMNVEV (reference sequence). The V and J ends lost 6 bases and 3 bases respectively, with 18 bases between them. The CDR3, as DNA: TGTGCCAGCAGACCTGGGGACTCCTCTATCTATAATTCACCCCTCCACTTT. Translating it yields CASRPGDSSIYNSPLHF.

This clone was counted only a few times. The gene calls are TRBV11-2 and TRBJ1-2; D not certain. The CDR3 is made up of 14 amino acids. CDR1 and CDR2 from the germline V gene are SGHAT and FQNNGV. With 0 bases removed from V and 4 bases from J, the gap between germline ends came to 9 bases. The CDR3: CASSLDLRLYGYTF. CDR3 coding DNA: TGTGCCAGCAGCTTAGATTTACGACTCTATGGCTACACCTTC.